Shown below are 22 T cell receptor beta chains from a single sample sequenced in a study of shared clonotypes between healthy human individuals. Data came from immunoSEQ multiplex PCR; TCRdb stores just in-frame clones and leaves some out. Found here are approximately 500,000 clones, 70% to 80% of them singletons; the top ten hold 10% to 15%. Sequencing was carried out using PBMCs. The source of these receptors is a middle-aged woman in good health. Some clones in this sample may be carry-over from other donors' samples.

The chain links TRBV5-1 to TRBJ1-5; 7 bases are shared with TRBD1. There are 18 residues in the CDR3. The ends lost 4 bases at V and 0 bases at J; junction bases unmatched: 13. Per the germline V gene, CDR1 is SGHRS and CDR2 is YFSETQ. This CDR3 is CASSHSDRERDSNQPQHF. CDR3 coding DNA: TGCGCCAGCAGCCACTCAGACAGGGAGAGGGATAGCAATCAGCCCCAGCATTTT.

This clone came up many times. The CDR3 region is CASSSYQFDTQYF. CDR3 DNA: TGTGCCAGCAGCAGCTACCAGTTCGATACGCAGTATTTT. The chain employs TRBV5-4 and TRBJ2-3; unclear D gene. From germline, CDR1 is SGHNT and CDR2 YYREEE (reference sequence). V lost 4 bases, J lost 6 bases, and 12 bases lay in between. The CDR3 is 13 residues long.

The chain links TRBV9 to TRBJ2-1; D may be TRBD2 (5 bases). The ends were cut back, 4 bases at V and 6 bases at J, with 14 bases in the middle. The CDR3 is 14 amino acids. CDR1 and CDR2 from the germline V gene are SGDLS and YYNGEE. CDR3: CASSSGNPGNEQFF. The CDR3 bases are TGTGCCAGCAGCTCGGGGAACCCTGGCAATGAGCAGTTCTTC.

J is TRBJ2-5 and V is TRBV5-4; D ambiguous. The CDR3 has 13 amino acids. CDR1 is SGHNT and CDR2 is YYREEE in the germline V gene (reference sequence). V was pared by 4 bases and J by 3 bases, with 10 bases between. Written as DNA, the CDR3 is TGTGCCAGCAGCGTACGAGTAGAAGAGACCCAGTACTTC. Encoded protein: CASSVRVEETQYF.

The rearrangement uses TRBV12-5 and TRBJ2-1, with a possible D match to TRBD2 (5 bases). Germline V gene sequence: CDR1 LGHNT, CDR2 FRNRAP. The CDR3 runs to 13 residues. V shed 7 bases and J shed 10 bases, with 17 bases lying between them. Here the CDR3 DNA reads TGTGCTAGTGCGACCGGTGCGGGTGGGGAGCAGTTCTTC. It is translated as CASATGAGGEQFF.

Here the CDR3 DNA reads TGTGCCAGCAGTTTAGACGGGATGAACACCGGGGAGCTGTTTTTT. The encoded protein is CASSLDGMNTGELFF. This sequence joins TRBV28 and TRBJ2-2; possible D gene TRBD2, 5 bases. There are 15 residues in the CDR3. V shed 2 bases and J shed 1 base, with 8 bases lying between them. CDR1 is MDHEN and CDR2 is SYDVKM in the germline V gene.

As to this clone: The same CDR3 arises from other DNA sequences in this sample as well. The rearrangement joins TRBV28 to TRBJ1-4; D perhaps matches TRBD1 (6 bases). From germline, CDR1 is MDHEN and CDR2 SYDVKM. Between the trimmed V and J ends, which lost 5 bases and 6 bases, there was a span of 22 bases. The length of the CDR3 is 17 residues. The CDR3 DNA follows: TGTGCCAGCAGTCCCCCGCGGGGGCGCGGGGGGGATGAAAAACTGTTTTTT. Encoded protein: CASSPPRGRGGDEKLFF.

J is TRBJ1-3 and V is TRBV18, with TRBD1 matching over 8 bases. The germline V gene has CDR1 KGHSH and CDR2 LQKENI. There are 15 residues in the CDR3. The V segment lost 3 bases and the J segment 3 bases; nucleotides outside the gene matches: 4. Here the CDR3 reads CASSPATGDGNTIYF. For the CDR3, the DNA is TGTGCCAGCTCACCCGCGACAGGGGATGGAAACACCATATATTTT.

This clone was observed a few times. CDR3 amino acids: CAWSVILGVTEAFF. The CDR3 region has the DNA TGTGCCTGGAGTGTAATCCTGGGGGTGACTGAAGCTTTCTTT. The rearrangement uses TRBV30 and TRBJ1-1, with D possibly TRBD1 on 5 matching bases. Germline V CDR1 and CDR2: GTSNPN, SVGIG (reference sequence). This CDR3 is built from 14 residues. V lost 0 bases, J lost 5 bases, and 13 bases lay in between.

This clone was picked up one time. The chain joins TRBV11-3 to TRBJ2-3; D might be TRBD2 (6 bases). CDR3 length: 15 amino acids. The V gene's germline CDR1 is SGHNT and CDR2 YENEEA. Between the trimmed V and J ends, which lost 3 bases and 0 bases, there was a span of 10 bases. The CDR3 nucleotides read TGTGCCAGCAGCTTGGGCGGGGCTAGCACAGATACGCAGTATTTT. Protein sequence: CASSLGGASTDTQYF.

The rearrangement links TRBV6-5 to TRBJ2-7, with D possibly matching TRBD2 (5 bases). Per germline, CDR1 MNHEY and CDR2 SVGAGI. The V end was cut by 5 bases, the J end by 5 bases, with 7 bases between. The CDR3 is 11 residues long. CDR3 loop: CASSRENEQYF. As DNA, the CDR3 is TGTGCCAGCAGTAGGGAGAACGAGCAGTACTTC.

The chain links TRBV25-1 to TRBJ2-1, with 8 bases identical to TRBD2. V lost 2 bases, J lost 15 bases, and 9 bases stayed unmatched. Germline V gene lookup returns CDR1 MGHDK and CDR2 SYGVNS. This CDR3 is 13 amino acids long. The CDR3 DNA follows: TGTGCCAGCAGTGAACCCGGACTAGCCGAATGGTTCTTC. Translated, it gives CASSEPGLAEWFF. The full variable domain, completed using reference TRBV25-1 and TRBJ2-1, is EADIYQTPRYLVIGTGKKITLECSQTMGHDKMYWYQQDPGMELHLIHYSYGVNSTEKGDLSSESTVSRIRTEHFPLTLESARPSHTSQYLCASSEPGLAEWFFGPGTRLTVL.

The chain is built from TRBV6-5 and TRBJ1-2, with D maybe TRBD1 (5 bases). V lost 0 bases and J lost 6, with 14 bases in between. CDR1 is MNHEY, CDR2 SVGAGI, per germline. The CDR3 consists of 15 residues. The DNA of the CDR3 is TGTGCCAGCAGTTACTCGCTGATCTCAGGGAATGGCTACACCTTC. Translation gives CASSYSLISGNGYTF.

This sequence joins TRBV19 and TRBJ2-5; no clear D gene. V was pared by 1 base and J by 0 bases, with 6 bases between. The germline gives CDR1 LNHDA, CDR2 SQIVND (reference sequence). The CDR3 loop spans 14 amino acids. The CDR3 coding sequence is TGTGCCAGTAGTATAGCCCCGTACCAAGAGACCCAGTACTTC. It yields the protein CASSIAPYQETQYF.

This chain joins TRBV28 and TRBJ2-1, with 9 bases fitting TRBD2. J lost 8 bases, V lost 3 bases, and 11 bases had no gene match. The CDR3 runs 16 residues. Per the germline V gene, CDR1 is MDHEN and CDR2 is SYDVKM. For the CDR3, the DNA is TGTGCCAGCAGTTTGTGGGGTAGCGGGAGTCTCGATGAGCAGTTCTTC. As protein: CASSLWGSGSLDEQFF.

CDR3 protein: CASSFQLAGVGEQYF. DNA for the CDR3: TGTGCCAGCAGCTTCCAGCTAGCGGGAGTGGGAGAGCAGTACTTC. The chain is built from TRBV7-9 and TRBJ2-7; 10 positions agree with TRBD2. In germline, CDR1 is SEHNR, CDR2 FQNEAQ (reference sequence). Trimming removed 3 bases from V and 7 bases from J; junction bases left unmatched: 9. This CDR3 is built from 15 residues.

This chain connects TRBV30 to TRBJ1-5; D may be TRBD1 (5 bases). The length of the CDR3 is 13 residues. Germline lookup yields CDR1 GTSNPN and CDR2 SVGIG (reference sequence). Trimming took 2 bases from V and 3 from J, leaving 8 bases between them. The DNA for the CDR3 is TGTGCCTGGAGTACAGGAGCCAATCAGCCCCAGCATTTT. Protein sequence: CAWSTGANQPQHF.

This sequence joins TRBV7-9 and TRBJ2-4; possibly TRBD1 for D (6 bases). Germline V CDR1 and CDR2: SEHNR, FQNEAQ (reference sequence). This CDR3 contains 15 residues. With 6 bases removed from V and 2 bases from J, the gap between germline ends came to 14 bases. CDR3 sequence: CASSSFDRSKNIQYF. For the CDR3, the DNA is TGTGCCAGCAGTTCTTTTGACAGGTCCAAAAACATTCAGTACTTC.

This clone was seen a single time. V gene TRBV30 combines with J gene TRBJ1-1; D remains ambiguous. Between the trimmed V and J ends, which lost 0 bases and 7 bases, there was a span of 9 bases. The V gene's germline CDR1 is GTSNPN and CDR2 SVGIG (reference sequence). This CDR3 comprises 12 residues. CDR3 nucleotide sequence: TGTGCCTGGAGTGTGTCTACCTTTGAAGCTTTCTTT. It encodes CAWSVSTFEAFF.

About this clone itself: Additional DNA sequences in this sample encode the identical CDR3. This chain connects TRBV5-1 to TRBJ2-1; 9 bases are a match to TRBD1. The CDR3 loop spans 15 amino acids. CDR1 and CDR2 (germline): SGHRS, YFSETQ. V trimming: 4 bases; J trimming: 3 bases; junction bases outside the gene matches: 5. In DNA form, the CDR3 reads TGCGCCAGCAGCCCGGGACAGGGCAGCTACAATGAGCAGTTCTTC. Translated, it gives CASSPGQGSYNEQFF.

The J gene is TRBJ2-7, the V gene TRBV5-4; D not resolved. Germline CDR1 and CDR2: SGHNT and YYREEE (reference sequence). Trimming pared 3 bases from V and 2 bases from J, leaving 3 bases between. The CDR3 extends over 11 amino acids. DNA of the CDR3: TGTGCCAGCAGCTCAACCTACGAGCAGTACTTC. This codes for CASSSTYEQYF.

The chain links TRBV6-5 to TRBJ2-7; the D gene is possibly TRBD1 (6 bases). This CDR3 comprises 14 residues. V lost 4 bases, J lost 2 bases, and 12 bases lay in between. CDR1 is MNHEY and CDR2 is SVGAGI in the germline V gene. The CDR3 loop is CASSLGTSPYEQYF. The CDR3 region has the DNA TGTGCCAGCAGTTTAGGGACAAGCCCCTACGAGCAGTACTTC.